This T cell receptor (beta chain) is drawn from a study of Graves' ophthalmopathy and Graves' hyperthyroidism. Overall study findings and caveats: Stable hyperthyroidism and ophthalmopathy were told apart by a 13-signature model, which achieved 85% to 90% sensitivity and roughly 80% specificity.

This clonotype was observed many times. Its antigen is currently unknown. Germline V lookup: CDR1 SGHAT, CDR2 FQDESV (reference sequence). The CDR3 spans 13 residues. V lost 4 bases and J lost 7, with 14 bases in between. Other autoimmune diseases, uncontrolled infections, pregnancy or lactation excluded patients from enrollment. From RNA, the CDR3 regions of TCR beta chains were amplified and sequenced. First-round RT-PCR with HTBI primers preceded a second-round multiplex PCR. TCRdb re-derived calls from the multiplex PCR reads in MiXCR, one entry per CDR3 protein. Here the sample spans 200,000 to 250,000 distinct CDR3 sequences, around a fifth being singletons.

The sample comprised peripheral blood. The chain joins TRBV11-1 to TRBJ2-7, with D perhaps TRBD1 (6 bases). This TCR derives from a woman aged 50 to 60 with Graves' ophthalmopathy. This CDR3 is CASSWVRGGEQYF. CDR3 in DNA: TGTGCCAGCAGCTGGGTCAGGGGCGGAGAGCAGTACTTC.